Shown below are 26 T cell receptor beta chains from a single sample sequenced in a study of T-cell reconstitution after alpha-beta-depleted transplantation in children. TCRbeta library preparation incorporated unique molecular identifiers. TCRdb re-called the PCR reads through MiXCR, storing one row per CDR3 protein. The data hold hundreds of thousands of distinct CDR3 sequences, with 16% observed a single time. Sequencing used PBMCs, mostly from graft donor cells, obtained 360 days after TCRalphabeta/CD19-depleted stem cell transplant. These receptor sequences come from a male patient younger than 18 who had a stem cell transplant for acute lymphoblastic leukemia, so the T cells may come from the graft donor.

The chain couples TRBV12-3 or TRBV12-4 to TRBJ2-5; 8 nucleotides line up with TRBD1. The junction had 11 bases not matched to a gene; V was cut back by 6 bases and J by 5 bases. CDR3 length: 15 residues. The CDR3 loop is CASSPLGTGHETQYF. The CDR3 DNA follows: TGTGCCAGCAGCCCCCTCGGGACAGGACACGAGACCCAGTACTTC.

This clonotype was counted a few times. The V gene is TRBV20-1, the J gene TRBJ2-7; TRBD1 is a possible D gene (6 bases). The CDR3 sequence is 14 residues long. The V end was cut by 1 base, the J end by 3 bases, with 13 bases between. Germline V gene sequence: CDR1 DFQATT, CDR2 SNEGSKA (reference sequence). CDR3 protein: CSARALGTSYEQYF. DNA for the CDR3: TGCAGTGCTAGAGCCCTGGGGACAAGCTACGAGCAGTACTTC.

This clonotype was counted ten times or more. The chain carries TRBV7-3 and TRBJ1-1; D gene uncertain. Germline V gene sequence: CDR1 SGHTA, CDR2 FQGTGA. The CDR3 runs to 13 residues. Deletions cut 4 bases from V and 1 base from J, with 7 bases between. The CDR3 here is CASSSGRNTEAFF. CDR3 DNA sequence: TGTGCCAGCAGCTCGGGGAGGAACACTGAAGCTTTCTTT. Together with reference TRBV7-3 and TRBJ1-1, the CDR3 gives the full variable domain: GAGVSQTPSNKVTEKGKYVELRCDPISGHTALYWYRQSLGQGPEFLIYFQGTGAADDSGLPNDRFFAVRPEGSVSTLKIQRTERGDSAVYLCASSSGRNTEAFFGQGTRLTVV.

In its sample, this clonotype was seen a few times. The genes are TRBV20-1 and TRBJ2-1, with D possibly being TRBD2 (5 bases). CDR1 and CDR2 (germline): DFQATT, SNEGSKA (reference sequence). Trimming took off 3 bases at V and 6 bases at J, with 12 bases between the two ends. There are 13 residues in the CDR3. CDR3 sequence (DNA): TGCAGTGCTAGTTGGGGAGTTGGCAATGAGCAGTTCTTC. The encoded protein is CSASWGVGNEQFF.

This clonotype has a handful of counts. This chain links TRBV20-1 with TRBJ2-1; D is perhaps TRBD1 (5 bases). Germline-derived CDR1 and CDR2 are DFQATT and SNEGSKA (reference sequence). V was clipped by 6 bases and J by 0 bases, with 15 bases between them. The CDR3 is 15 amino acids. Written as DNA, the CDR3 is TGCAGTGCGGTTAGATACAGGAGCTCCTACAATGAGCAGTTCTTC. It specifies CSAVRYRSSYNEQFF.

This clonotype was picked up a small number of times. J is TRBJ2-3 and V is TRBV11-1, with a weak D call TRBD2 (5 bases). Trimming pared 5 bases from V and 0 bases from J, leaving 9 bases between. The CDR3 is 14 residues long. CDR1 and CDR2 (germline): SGHAT, FQDESV (reference sequence). The CDR3 bases are TGTGCCAGCAGCCGGGATTTTAGCACAGATACGCAGTATTTT. Amino acids: CASSRDFSTDTQYF.

The chain employs TRBV2 and TRBJ2-5; weak D call: TRBD1 (8 bases). V was pared by 6 bases and J by 5 bases, with 19 bases between. The CDR3 has 15 amino acids. Germline CDR1 reads SNHLY; CDR2 reads FYNNEI. CDR3 loop: CASSSGGAGGETQYF. The DNA of the CDR3 is TGTGCCAGCAGCTCAGGGGGCGCCGGGGGGGAGACCCAGTACTTC.

This clonotype was recorded a few times. The V call is TRBV5-1, the J call TRBJ2-1; 8 nucleotides agree with TRBD2. V was clipped by 1 base and J by 13 bases; unmatched bases: 10. The CDR3 totals 14 residues. Germline V CDR1 and CDR2: SGHRS, YFSETQ. The CDR3 region has the DNA TGCGCCAGCAGCTTGCAGCCCGGGACTAGTAACCAGTTCTTC. Translating it yields CASSLQPGTSNQFF.

This clonotype was observed a handful of times. V gene TRBV7-9 combines with J gene TRBJ2-3, with D perhaps assigned TRBD1 or TRBD2 (5 bases each). Germline CDR1 is SEHNR and CDR2 is FQNEAQ (reference sequence). The CDR3 runs to 12 residues. V was trimmed by 5 bases and J by 7 bases, leaving 10 bases between them. The CDR3 protein is CASSPGTHTQYF. The CDR3 DNA reads as TGTGCCAGCAGCCCGGGGACGCATACGCAGTATTTT.

This clonotype showed up just a few times. This chain connects TRBV12-3 or TRBV12-4 to TRBJ1-1; D might be TRBD1 (6 bases). The CDR3 extends over 13 amino acids. Trimming took off 8 bases at V and 6 bases at J, with 16 bases between the two ends. The CDR3 reads CASSAPGVAEAFF. DNA for the CDR3: TGTGCCAGCTCGGCTCCAGGGGTTGCTGAAGCTTTCTTT.

V gene TRBV14 combines with J gene TRBJ1-1; D gene uncertain. The germline gives CDR1 SGHDN, CDR2 FVKESK. Trimming stripped 0 bases from V and 2 bases from J, with 7 bases between. The CDR3 contains 14 residues. The CDR3: CASSQEVSNTEAFF. The CDR3 DNA reads as TGTGCCAGCAGCCAAGAAGTGAGTAACACTGAAGCTTTCTTT.

Only a few counts were recorded for this clonotype. This chain connects TRBV10-2 to TRBJ2-3; 10 bases are a match to TRBD2. CDR1 is WSHSY, CDR2 SAAADI, per germline. V gave up 6 bases and J gave up 0 bases; unmatched junction bases: 9. CDR3 size: 17 residues. This CDR3 reads CASRTLAGDGSTDTQYF. CDR3 DNA sequence: TGCGCCAGCAGGACGCTAGCGGGAGACGGGAGCACAGATACGCAGTATTTT.

The chain is built from TRBV5-1 and TRBJ1-2; D call uncertain. The CDR3 runs 15 residues. From germline, CDR1 is SGHRS and CDR2 YFSETQ. V lost 4 bases and J 0 bases, leaving 13 bases between the germline ends. The DNA for the CDR3 is TGCGCCAGCAGCCCAAACGCAGGTCCTAACTATGGCTACACCTTC. This sequence encodes CASSPNAGPNYGYTF.

This clonotype was seen more than once but under ten times. The chain recombines TRBV5-4 with TRBJ1-6; possible D gene TRBD1, 6 bases. Trimming removed 4 bases from V and 10 bases from J, with 18 bases in between. The CDR3 loop spans 15 amino acids. Germline CDR1 is SGHNT and CDR2 is YYREEE (reference sequence). Here the CDR3 reads CASSGGQSMGSPLHF. The CDR3 DNA reads TGTGCCAGCAGCGGGGGCCAGAGTATGGGGTCACCCCTCCACTTT.

This clonotype occurred a few times. The chain links TRBV11-3 to TRBJ2-7; tentatively, D is TRBD2 (6 bases). The CDR3 contains 17 residues. Germline CDR1 reads SGHNT; CDR2 reads YENEEA. V lost 1 base to trimming and J lost 5 bases, with 21 bases between them. The CDR3 DNA sequence: TGTGCCAGCAGCTTAGGAACGGCGGAACAAGGAGGGCACGAGCAGTACTTC. This translates into CASSLGTAEQGGHEQYF.

This clonotype occurred a few times. A junction end diverges from the germline sequence, so it may reflect a read error. J is TRBJ2-7 and V is TRBV4-1; TRBD2 agrees at 13 bases. This CDR3 region has 14 residues. Germline loops: CDR1 MGHRA, CDR2 YSYEKL. In DNA, the CDR3 is TGCGCCAGCAGCCAACCCGACCTGACTAGCGGGAGGATCTTC. It is translated as CASSQPDLTSGRIF.

Only a few counts were recorded for this clonotype. The chain links TRBV27 to TRBJ2-7; D not resolved. V was pared by 3 bases and J by 3 bases, with 12 bases between. This CDR3 has 14 amino acids. The V gene's germline CDR1 is MNHEY and CDR2 SMNVEV (reference sequence). This chain's CDR3 is CASSLKGWGYEQYF. The DNA of the CDR3 is TGTGCCAGCAGTTTGAAGGGATGGGGCTACGAGCAGTACTTC.

This clonotype showed up many times. J is TRBJ2-1 and V is TRBV9, with 8 bases aligning to TRBD1. Losses at the gene ends were 4 bases for V and 3 bases for J; bases not matched to a gene: 6. The CDR3 loop spans 15 amino acids. CDR1 SGDLS and CDR2 YYNGEE come from the germline V gene. CDR3 sequence reads: CASSFTGGIYNEQFF. The CDR3 DNA sequence: TGTGCCAGCAGCTTCACAGGGGGGATCTACAATGAGCAGTTCTTC.

This clonotype showed up just a few times. The J gene is TRBJ2-3, the V gene TRBV12-3 or TRBV12-4; 13 bases are shared with TRBD2. Unmatched junction bases numbered 8, after V lost 4 bases and J lost 4 bases. CDR3 size: 17 residues. The CDR3 coding sequence is TGTGCCAGCAGTTCCACCCCACTAGCGGGAGGGCCAGATACGCAGTATTTT. The encoded protein is CASSSTPLAGGPDTQYF.

This clonotype occurred a few times. The rearrangement links TRBV5-1 to TRBJ2-2; 14 positions agree with TRBD2. From germline, CDR1 is SGHRS and CDR2 YFSETQ. The CDR3 extends over 17 amino acids. J was trimmed by 0 bases and V by 4 bases; bases with no gene match: 2. The CDR3, as DNA: TGCGCCAGCAGCCAGGGACTAGCGGGAGCGAACACCGGGGAGCTGTTTTTT. Its translation is CASSQGLAGANTGELFF.

This clonotype was seen only a few times. The chain joins TRBV12-3 or TRBV12-4 to TRBJ1-1, with TRBD1 identical over 9 bases. This CDR3 region has 16 residues. The junction had 7 bases not matched to a gene; V was cut back by 5 bases and J by 0 bases. The CDR3 nucleotides are TGTGCCAGCAGTGCCCGGGACAGGGCGATGAACACTGAAGCTTTCTTT. It translates to CASSARDRAMNTEAFF.

V gene TRBV4-1 combines with J gene TRBJ2-1, with TRBD1 as a possible D gene (5 bases). The V end was cut by 4 bases, the J end by 7 bases, with 14 bases between. Germline V CDR1 and CDR2: MGHRA, YSYEKL. This CDR3 has 14 residues. The CDR3: CASSPRRGRNEQFF. In DNA form, the CDR3 reads TGCGCCAGCAGCCCAAGAAGGGGTAGAAATGAGCAGTTCTTC.

The chain uses TRBV20-1 and TRBJ1-1; D may be TRBD1 (5 bases). The CDR3 contains 12 residues. CDR1 and CDR2 (germline): DFQATT, SNEGSKA (reference sequence). V lost 3 bases and J lost 7, with 12 bases in between. The CDR3 is CSARGDFVEAFF. DNA of the CDR3: TGCAGTGCTAGGGGGGACTTCGTTGAAGCTTTCTTT.

This clonotype was counted ten times or more. The J gene is TRBJ1-4, the V gene TRBV5-1; D unresolved. CDR1 SGHRS and CDR2 YFSETQ come from the germline V gene. The CDR3 length is 16 residues. V was clipped by 1 base and J by 5 bases, with 15 bases between them. In DNA, the CDR3 is TGCGCCAGCAGCTTGCAAGGGTGGGCCCGCAATGAAAAACTGTTTTTT. This codes for CASSLQGWARNEKLFF.

The rearrangement joins TRBV29-1 to TRBJ2-7, with 9 bases fitting TRBD1. The V gene end was trimmed by 1 base and the J gene end by 6 bases; junction bases not matched to a gene: 1. The CDR3 is 12 residues long. Germline assignment: CDR1 SQVTM and CDR2 ANQGSEA. Here the CDR3 DNA reads TGCAGCGTTGAAGGGGACAGGGCCGAGCAGTACTTC. Protein: CSVEGDRAEQYF.

This clonotype was recorded many times. At one of its ends the junction is not consistent with the germline gene, which may arise from a read error. This chain links TRBV5-1 with TRBJ2-3, with 11 bases that match TRBD2. CDR1 is SGHRS and CDR2 is YFSETQ in the germline V gene. This CDR3 is 15 amino acids long. This CDR3 reads CASSLGLAVTDTQYF. In nucleotides, the CDR3 is TGTGCCAGCAGTTTGGGACTAGCGGTCACAGATACGCAGTATTTT.